The rows below give T cell receptor beta chains drawn from one sample of a study of Ad26.COV2.S vaccination and SARS-CoV-2 variants. Profiled with immunoSEQ multiplex PCR; TCRdb holds only in-frame clones, not every one. The sample gives roughly 350,000 clones, roughly 90% of which show up once; about 5% is in the top ten. Sequenced material: peripheral blood, taken in a trial of Ad26.COV2.S vaccine versus placebo. The receptor source for this set is a person aged 18-65 years who received the Ad26.COV2.S COVID-19 vaccine or a placebo. CDR3s leave out the opening cysteine and the closing phenylalanine or tryptophan. D genes are given only for firm matches. Clone size, where shown, is once, few, many, or a class for clones that have expanded.

J gene,clone size,D gene,V gene,CDR3 protein
TRBJ2-1,-,-,TRBV5-6,ASSLGDSYNEQF
TRBJ2-5,-,-,TRBV19,ASSIGGERSGSQY
TRBJ1-2,-,-,TRBV6-4,ASSKTVSSIDYT
TRBJ1-1,few,TRBD1,TRBV10-2,ASSELPGQVTLQGAF
TRBJ2-3,-,TRBD2,TRBV4-3,ASSQGDGTSRADTQY
TRBJ1-3,-,-,TRBV19,ASSTRVSGNTIY
TRBJ1-1,few,-,TRBV5-5,ASSSRARSTNTEAF
TRBJ1-6,once,TRBD1,TRBV5-6,ASSSRTGGHSSYNSPLH
TRBJ1-3,-,-,TRBV11-2,ASSLEVGATGNTIY
TRBJ2-1,-,TRBD2,TRBV3-1/TRBV3-2,ASSRGLAGRDEQF
TRBJ1-2,once,-,TRBV28,ASSLGTYGYT
TRBJ1-1,-,-,TRBV19,ASSLGARTEAF
TRBJ2-1,-,TRBD1,TRBV19,ASSIVGVGRGQFRVNEQF
TRBJ2-5,-,-,TRBV18,ASSPTAKETQY